This section outlines one T cell receptor (beta chain) sequence together with its context. Its recognized antigen is unknown. Per-base quality was not reported, and no clone a single base away is much larger than it. This sample stems from a study of T cell responses to AZD1222 COVID-19 vaccine (dated by TCRdb to the early 2020s). Regarding the research as a whole: AZD1222 recipients with second doses at about 4 weeks or about 12 weeks were pooled, because spike-specific TCR depth and breadth did not differ between schedules. TCR sequencing was performed for roughly 250 trial participants, of whom about 200 were given two doses of AZD1222 and approximately 25 were given two doses of MenACWY control vaccine. Enrollment into the trials was organized by age into subgroups of 18-55, 56-69 and 70-plus years, and those subgroups contained about 160, 30 and 59 TCR-sequenced participants, respectively. Broader findings and caveats from the paper: Epitopes outside the regions mutated in the B.1.351 and B.1.1.7 variants were reportedly recognized by nearly half of the unique spike-specific TCRs. Conclusions about previously exposed vaccinees are limited because only a handful of AZD1222 recipients were SARS-CoV-2 seropositive at baseline. After two AZD1222 doses, spike-specific TCR breadth and depth were significantly higher than at day 0 and than in MenACWY recipients. The vaccine-associated CD4 TCRs covered the entire spike protein, and the dominant responses fell in regions 160-218 and 743-854. Most participants were white British and females outnumbered males, and the authors suggested that clonal diversity may have been underestimated. The 56-69-year group was small, and its depth increase did not reach significance, likely because of low power. Because no samples from the day 14 peak response were available, repertoires could be characterized only after the peak T cell response.

The CDR3 regions of human TCRbeta chains were analyzed by immunosequencing. The original pipeline was this. Repertoire TCRs were checked for matches against a reference library of SARS-CoV-2-specific TCRs that had been generated using the MIRA antigen-specificity platform. Breadth meant the fraction of unique TCRs that were SARS-CoV-2-associated, whereas depth meant the fraction of total T cells that were SARS-CoV-2-associated. Each spike-specific TCR was assigned to its reactive spike region and to a CD4 or CD8 class using the MIRA data. Log10-transformed breadth and depth values were compared by one-way ANOVA with Sidak's multiple comparisons tests. The clones in this table, taken by TCRdb from immuneACCESS, are in-frame only. Not every clone is retained; where verified, under half of the shortfall comes from an unresolved V gene, and the cause of the rest is unknown. That table supplies the V and J calls and clone size; D and trimming were determined from the DNA. This sample comprises approximately 90,000 clones, approximately 89% of them detected only once. The top ten clones comprise about 2.2% of the sample.

The time point tag for this specimen amounts to: baseline before first vaccination. Vaccinee samples came from UK trials COV001 and COV002, including a single-blind randomized controlled phase 2/3 trial of AZD1222 (ChAdOx1 nCoV-19) in healthy adults. For TCRbeta chain sequencing, PBMC samples were collected from trial participants at day 0 and at day 28 after the second dose. The receptor comes from an adult in good health. The sequenced sample was peripheral blood, obtained on day 0 of AZD1222 vaccination.

The DNA is as follows: TGCAGTGCTAGTGAGGGTAGCGGGAACAGCAATGAGCAGTTCTTC. Translated, it gives CSASEGSGNSNEQFF. The chain is made from TRBV20-1 and TRBJ2-1; 8 nucleotides in the junction match TRBD2. V is pruned by 3 bases and J by 6 bases, leaving 10 bases of the junction without a gene match. Taken from cysteine to phenylalanine, the CDR3 has 15 residues. Of all the DNA, just the CDR3 is kept, 45 bases in frame from base 1. The germline V gene (reference sequence) supplies CDR1 DFQATT and CDR2 SNEGSKA.